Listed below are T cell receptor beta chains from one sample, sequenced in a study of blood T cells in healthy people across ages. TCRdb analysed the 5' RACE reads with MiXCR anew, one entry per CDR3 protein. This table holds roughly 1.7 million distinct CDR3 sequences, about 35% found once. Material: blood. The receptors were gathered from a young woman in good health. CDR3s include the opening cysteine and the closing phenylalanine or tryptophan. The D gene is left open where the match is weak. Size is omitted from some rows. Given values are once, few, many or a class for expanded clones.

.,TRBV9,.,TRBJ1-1,TGTGCCAGCAGCGCAAACCCCGGTTGGGACACTGAAGCTTTCTTT,CASSANPGWDTEAFF
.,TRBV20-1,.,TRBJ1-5,TGCAGTGCACACGGGTCCGCAGACAATCAGCCCCAGCATTTT,CSAHGSADNQPQHF
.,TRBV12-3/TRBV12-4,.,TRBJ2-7,TGTGCCAGCAGTTGGGGGCCCCCAGGACGGCGCCTAGGACCAAGCTCCTACGAGCAGTACTTC,CASSWGPPGRRLGPSSYEQYF
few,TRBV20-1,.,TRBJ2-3,TGCAGTGCTAGAGATCCCCTAACTTCCCCAGATACGCAGTATTTT,CSARDPLTSPDTQYF
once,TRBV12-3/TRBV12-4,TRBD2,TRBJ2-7,TGTGCCATCCGGGGAGGGAGTGCCTACGAGCAGTACTTC,CAIRGGSAYEQYF
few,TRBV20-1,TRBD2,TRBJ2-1,TGCAGTGCTCAGGGGCTAGCGGGGGGGAGCTCCTACAATGAGCAGTTCTTC,CSAQGLAGGSSYNEQFF
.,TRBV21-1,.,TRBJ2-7,TGTGCCAGCAGCACGGGAACTAGCGGGGGGGCGGTAGGCGAGCAGTACTTC,CASSTGTSGGAVGEQYF
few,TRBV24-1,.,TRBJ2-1,TGTGCCACCAGTGACGGGGACGGATACAATGAGCAGTTCTTC,CATSDGDGYNEQFF
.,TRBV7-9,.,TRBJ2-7,TGTGCCAGCAGCTTAGGGGCTCAGGGCTACGAGCAGTACTTC,CASSLGAQGYEQYF
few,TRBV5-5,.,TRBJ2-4,TGTGCCAGCAGCTTGGCCGAGGAGAGTAACATTCAGTACTTC,CASSLAEESNIQYF
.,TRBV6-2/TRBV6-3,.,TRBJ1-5,TGTGCCAGCAGTACCGGTGCCACGCAGCCCCAGCATTTT,CASSTGATQPQHF
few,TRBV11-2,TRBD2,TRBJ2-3,TGTGCCAGCAGCCTGGAACCTCCGGGACTAGCGCCTAGCACAGATACGCAGTATTTT,CASSLEPPGLAPSTDTQYF
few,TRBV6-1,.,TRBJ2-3,TGTGCCAGCCGTCCTACAGTTACTAGCACAGATACGCAGTATTTT,CASRPTVTSTDTQYF
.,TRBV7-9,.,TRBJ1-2,TGCGCCGTGGGGGTACATGGCTACACCTTC,CAVGVHGYTF
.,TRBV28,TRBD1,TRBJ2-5,TGTGCCAGCACCATGGGGACAGCCGTCGGGCAGTACTTC,CASTMGTAVGQYF
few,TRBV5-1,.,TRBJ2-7,TGCGCCAGCAGCTATGCGCGGGAAGGCGAGCAGTACTTC,CASSYAREGEQYF
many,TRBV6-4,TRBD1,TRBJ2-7,TGTGCCAGACCCGGGACAGGGTCGGCCGAGCAGTACTTC,CARPGTGSAEQYF
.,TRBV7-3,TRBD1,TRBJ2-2,TGTGCCAGCAGCCTTTTAGGACAGGGAAACACCGGGGAGCTGTTTTTT,CASSLLGQGNTGELFF
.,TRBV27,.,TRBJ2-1,TGTGCCAGCAGTCCCGACATTAACGCCTACAATGAGCAGTTCTTC,CASSPDINAYNEQFF
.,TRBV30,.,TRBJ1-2,TGTGCCTGGCTCCGGGACACATATAGAAACTATGGCTACACCTTC,CAWLRDTYRNYGYTF
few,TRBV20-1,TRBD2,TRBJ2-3,TGCAGTGTCGACAGCGGGAGTTGGGATACGCAGTATTTT,CSVDSGSWDTQYF
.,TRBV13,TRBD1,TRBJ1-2,TGTGCCAGCACCACTGAAGGGGACAGTAACTATGGCTACACCTTC,CASTTEGDSNYGYTF
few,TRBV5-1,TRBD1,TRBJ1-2,TGCGCCAGCAGCTCGACAGGGGACTCCTATGGCTACACCTTC,CASSSTGDSYGYTF
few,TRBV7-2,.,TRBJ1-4,TGTGCCAGCAGCTTAGTTTGGGGGCCGGCTAATGAAAAACTGTTTTTT,CASSLVWGPANEKLFF
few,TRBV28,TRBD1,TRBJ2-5,TGTGCCAGCAGTTGGGGAACAGGGGATGTTGAGACCCAGTACTTC,CASSWGTGDVETQYF
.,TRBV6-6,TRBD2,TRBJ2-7,TGTGCCAGCAGCCTCACGGGACTAGCGGGATCCGAGCAGTACTTC,CASSLTGLAGSEQYF
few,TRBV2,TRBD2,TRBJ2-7,TGTGCCAGCAGTCCGACTAGCGGGGGGGCAGTCGAGCAGTACTTC,CASSPTSGGAVEQYF
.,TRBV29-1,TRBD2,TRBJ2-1,TGCAGCGTACTATTAGCGGGGGGCCACCAAGAGACCCAGTTCTTC,CSVLLAGGHQETQFF
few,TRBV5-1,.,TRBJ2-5,TGCGCCAGCAGCTTGGAGAGTCCCTGGGAGACCCAGTACTTC,CASSLESPWETQYF
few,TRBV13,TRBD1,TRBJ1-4,TGTGCCAGCAGCTGGGACAGGGCGGCTAATGAAAAACTGTTTTTT,CASSWDRAANEKLFF
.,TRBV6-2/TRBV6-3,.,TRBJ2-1,TGTGCCAGCAGTTACTCGGCGGGGGCGGGACACTACAATGAGCAGTTCTTC,CASSYSAGAGHYNEQFF
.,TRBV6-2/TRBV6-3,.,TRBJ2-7,TGTACCAGCAGTAAAGGGGCAGGGGTCTACGAGCAGTACTTC,CTSSKGAGVYEQYF
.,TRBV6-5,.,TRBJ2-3,TGTGCCAGCAGACCCCTAGGGACCGAGGGGACGCAGTATTTT,CASRPLGTEGTQYF
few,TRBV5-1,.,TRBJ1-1,TGCGCCAGCAGCCTCTGGGCCGGACCTACCTACTCTTTGAACACTGAAGCTTTCTTT,CASSLWAGPTYSLNTEAFF
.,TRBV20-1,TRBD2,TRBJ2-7,TGCAGTGCTAGAGACGTAGCGGGTTACCCCGATTACGAGCAGTACTTC,CSARDVAGYPDYEQYF
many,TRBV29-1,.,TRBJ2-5,TGCAGCGTGAACGGGGACCGCCGGGAGACCCAGTACTTC,CSVNGDRRETQYF
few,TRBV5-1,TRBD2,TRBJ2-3,TGCGCCAGCAGCTACCAGCGGGGAGGGGATACGCAGTATTTT,CASSYQRGGDTQYF
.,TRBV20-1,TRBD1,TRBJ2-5,TGCAGTGTCGTAGACCCGGACAGGTACAAGCAGTACTTC,CSVVDPDRYKQYF
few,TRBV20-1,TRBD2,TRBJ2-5,TGCAGTGCTAGAACCATTCCGGGACTAGCCCTCCAAGAGACCCAGTACTTC,CSARTIPGLALQETQYF
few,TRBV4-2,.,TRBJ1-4,TGTGCCAGCAGCCAAGAGCTAGGGACGGCCCAAGGCGAAAAACTGTTTTTT,CASSQELGTAQGEKLFF
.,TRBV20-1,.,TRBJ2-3,TGCAGTGCTAGAGTCTTGGGGGCTACAGATACGCAGTATTTT,CSARVLGATDTQYF
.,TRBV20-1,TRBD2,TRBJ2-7,TGCAGTGCTCTCGCCGGGACTAGCAGGCAGAAGACCCGGTACTTC,CSALAGTSRQKTRYF
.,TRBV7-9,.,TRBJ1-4,TGTGCCAGCAGCTCTACAGGAGGGGGATACGAAAAACTGTTTTTT,CASSSTGGGYEKLFF
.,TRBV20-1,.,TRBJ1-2,TGCAGTGCTAGAGTTCCAGGGGAGGGGCCTGGCTACACCTTC,CSARVPGEGPGYTF
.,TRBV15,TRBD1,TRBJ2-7,TGTGTCACCCAACCGGGACAGGGGTCCTACGAGCAGTACTTC,CVTQPGQGSYEQYF
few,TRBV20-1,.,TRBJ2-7,TGCAGTGCTAGACCTCGAGACCGGGGCTCCTACGAGCAGTACTTC,CSARPRDRGSYEQYF
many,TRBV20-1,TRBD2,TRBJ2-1,TGCAGTGCTCCCGGGACTAGTCGCTATGAGCAGTTCTTC,CSAPGTSRYEQFF
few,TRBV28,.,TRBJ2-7,TGTGCCAGCAGTTTCCTTATTCGCCAGGGGAGCTCCTACGAGCAGTACTTC,CASSFLIRQGSSYEQYF
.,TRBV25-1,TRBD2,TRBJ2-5,TGTGCCAGCAGTTACTGGGAGCTAGCGGGGGAGACCCAGTACTTC,CASSYWELAGETQYF
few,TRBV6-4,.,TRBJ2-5,TGTGCCAGCAGTGACTCTTCCCCAGCCAGGATCCAAGAGACCCAGTACTTC,CASSDSSPARIQETQYF
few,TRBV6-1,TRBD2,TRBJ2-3,TGTGCCAGCAGTGCCCGGACTAGCGGGGGGTCTCGCGATACGCAGTATTTT,CASSARTSGGSRDTQYF
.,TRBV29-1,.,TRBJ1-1,TGCAGCGCCCCAGGGAGTAACACTGAAGCTTTCTTT,CSAPGSNTEAFF
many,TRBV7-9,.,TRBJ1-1,TGCGCCAGCAGCTTGGAGAACACTGAAGCTTTCTTT,CASSLENTEAFF
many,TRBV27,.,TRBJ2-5,TGTGCCAGCAGTCCAAAATATGGGGCAGACCAAGAGACCCAGTACTTC,CASSPKYGADQETQYF
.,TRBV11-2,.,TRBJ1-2,TGTGCCAGCAGCTCTGGTGATCGAGGAAGCTATGGCTACACCTTC,CASSSGDRGSYGYTF
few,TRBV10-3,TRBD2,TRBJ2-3,TGTGCCATCAGTCTTAGCGGGGGCCCAGATACGCAGTATTTT,CAISLSGGPDTQYF